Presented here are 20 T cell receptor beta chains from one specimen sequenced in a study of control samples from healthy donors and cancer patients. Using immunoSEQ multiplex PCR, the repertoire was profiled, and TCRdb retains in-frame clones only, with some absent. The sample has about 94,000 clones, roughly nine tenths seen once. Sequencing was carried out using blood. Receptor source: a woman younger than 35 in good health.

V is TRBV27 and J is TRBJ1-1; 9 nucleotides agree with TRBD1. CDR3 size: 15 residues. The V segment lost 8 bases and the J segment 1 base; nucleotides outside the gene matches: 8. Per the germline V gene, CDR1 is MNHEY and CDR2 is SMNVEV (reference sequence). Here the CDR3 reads CASRKGDRENTEAFF. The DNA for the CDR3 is TGTGCCAGCCGAAAAGGGGACAGGGAGAACACTGAAGCTTTCTTT.

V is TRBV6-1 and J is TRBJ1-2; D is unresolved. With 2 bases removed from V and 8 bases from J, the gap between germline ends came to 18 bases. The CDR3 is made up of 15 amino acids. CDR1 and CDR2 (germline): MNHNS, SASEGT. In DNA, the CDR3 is TGTGCCAGCAGTGAATCTGCAGAACAGACTGGGGGCTACACCTTC. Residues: CASSESAEQTGGYTF.

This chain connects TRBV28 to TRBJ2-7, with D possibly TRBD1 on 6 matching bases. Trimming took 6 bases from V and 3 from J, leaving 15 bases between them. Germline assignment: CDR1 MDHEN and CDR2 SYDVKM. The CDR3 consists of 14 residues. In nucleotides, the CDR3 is TGTGCCAGCAGCCCAACGGCACAGGGCTACGAGCAGTACTTC. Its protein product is CASSPTAQGYEQYF.

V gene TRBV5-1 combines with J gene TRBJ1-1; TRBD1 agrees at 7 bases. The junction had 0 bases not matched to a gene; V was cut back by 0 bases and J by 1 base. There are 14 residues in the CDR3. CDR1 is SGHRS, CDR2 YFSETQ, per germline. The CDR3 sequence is CASSLGDRNTEAFF. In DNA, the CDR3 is TGCGCCAGCAGCTTGGGGGACAGGAACACTGAAGCTTTCTTT.

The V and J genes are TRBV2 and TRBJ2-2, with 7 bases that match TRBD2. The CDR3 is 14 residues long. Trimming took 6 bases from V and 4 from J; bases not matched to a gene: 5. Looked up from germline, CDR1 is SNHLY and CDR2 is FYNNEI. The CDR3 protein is CASRLSGATGELFF. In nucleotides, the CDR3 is TGTGCCAGCAGACTCAGCGGGGCCACCGGGGAGCTGTTTTTT.

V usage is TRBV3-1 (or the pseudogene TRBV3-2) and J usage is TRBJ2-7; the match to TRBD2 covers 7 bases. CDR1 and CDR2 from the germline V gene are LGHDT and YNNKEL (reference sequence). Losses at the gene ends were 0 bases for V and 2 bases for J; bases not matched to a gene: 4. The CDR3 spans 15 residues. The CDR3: CASSQERGTTYEQYF. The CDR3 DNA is TGTGCCAGCAGCCAAGAGCGGGGGACCACCTACGAGCAGTACTTC.

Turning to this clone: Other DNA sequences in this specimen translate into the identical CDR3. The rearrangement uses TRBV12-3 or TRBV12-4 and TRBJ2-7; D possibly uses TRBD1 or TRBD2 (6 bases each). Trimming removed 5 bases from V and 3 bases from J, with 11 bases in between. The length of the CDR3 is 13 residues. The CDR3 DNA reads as TGTGCCAGCAGTCTGGGGGGCCTCTACGAGCAGTACTTC. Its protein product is CASSLGGLYEQYF.

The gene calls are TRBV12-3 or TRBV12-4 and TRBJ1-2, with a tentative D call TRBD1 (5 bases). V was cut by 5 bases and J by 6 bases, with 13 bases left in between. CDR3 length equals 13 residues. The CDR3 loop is CASSLGTANGYTF. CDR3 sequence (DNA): TGTGCCAGCAGTCTTGGGACGGCGAATGGCTACACCTTC.

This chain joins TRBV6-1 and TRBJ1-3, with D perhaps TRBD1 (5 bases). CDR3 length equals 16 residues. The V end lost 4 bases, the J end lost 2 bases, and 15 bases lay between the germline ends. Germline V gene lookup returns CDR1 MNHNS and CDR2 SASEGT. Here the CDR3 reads CASSVALGTAGNTIYF. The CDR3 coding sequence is TGTGCCAGCAGTGTTGCCCTCGGGACCGCTGGAAACACCATATATTTT.

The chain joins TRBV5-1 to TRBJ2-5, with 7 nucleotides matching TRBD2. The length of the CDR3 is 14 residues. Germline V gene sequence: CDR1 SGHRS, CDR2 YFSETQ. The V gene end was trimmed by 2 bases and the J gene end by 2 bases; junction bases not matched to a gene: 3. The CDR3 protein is CASSLSAGQETQYF. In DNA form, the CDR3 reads TGCGCCAGCAGCTTATCAGCGGGACAAGAGACCCAGTACTTC.

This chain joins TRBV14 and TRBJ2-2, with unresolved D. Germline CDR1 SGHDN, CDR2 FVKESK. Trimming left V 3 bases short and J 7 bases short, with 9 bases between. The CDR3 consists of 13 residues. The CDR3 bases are TGTGCCAGCAGCCAGTATTTGGACGGGGAGCTGTTTTTT. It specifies CASSQYLDGELFF.

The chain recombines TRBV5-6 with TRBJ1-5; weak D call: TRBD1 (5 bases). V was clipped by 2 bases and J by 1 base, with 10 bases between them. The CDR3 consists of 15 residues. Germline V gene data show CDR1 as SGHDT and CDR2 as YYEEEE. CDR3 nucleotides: TGTGCCAGCAGCTTTGCCCGACAGAGCAATCAGCCCCAGCATTTT. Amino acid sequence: CASSFARQSNQPQHF.

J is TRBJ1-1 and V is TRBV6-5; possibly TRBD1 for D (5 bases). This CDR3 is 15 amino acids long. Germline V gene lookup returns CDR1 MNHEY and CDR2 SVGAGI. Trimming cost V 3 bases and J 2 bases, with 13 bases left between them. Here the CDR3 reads CASSYGRGTNTEAFF. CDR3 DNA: TGTGCCAGCAGTTATGGGAGGGGTACCAACACTGAAGCTTTCTTT.

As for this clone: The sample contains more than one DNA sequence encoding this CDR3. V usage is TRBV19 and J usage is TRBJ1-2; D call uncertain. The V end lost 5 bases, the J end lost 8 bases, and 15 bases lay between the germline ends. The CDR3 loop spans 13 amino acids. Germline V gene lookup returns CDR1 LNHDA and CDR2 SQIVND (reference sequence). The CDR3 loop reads CASSLTTLGGYTF. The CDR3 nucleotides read TGTGCCAGTAGTTTAACAACCTTAGGGGGCTACACCTTC.

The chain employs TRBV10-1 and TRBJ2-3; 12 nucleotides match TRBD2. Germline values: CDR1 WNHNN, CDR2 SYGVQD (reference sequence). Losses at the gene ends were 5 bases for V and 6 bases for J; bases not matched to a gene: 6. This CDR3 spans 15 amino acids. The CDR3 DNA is TGCGCCAGCAGTAGTAGGACTAGCGGGACTGATACGCAGTATTTT. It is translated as CASSSRTSGTDTQYF.

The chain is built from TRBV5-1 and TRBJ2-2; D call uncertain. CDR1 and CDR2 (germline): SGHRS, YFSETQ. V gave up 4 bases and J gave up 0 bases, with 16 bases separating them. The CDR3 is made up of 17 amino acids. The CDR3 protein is CASSPDPDRSNTGELFF. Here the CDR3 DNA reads TGCGCCAGCAGCCCCGACCCTGACCGTTCGAACACCGGGGAGCTGTTTTTT.

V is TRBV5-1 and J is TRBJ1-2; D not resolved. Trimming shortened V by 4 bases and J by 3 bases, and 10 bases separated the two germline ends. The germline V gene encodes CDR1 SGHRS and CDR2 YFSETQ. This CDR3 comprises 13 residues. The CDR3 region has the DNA TGCGCCAGCAGCCCTGGAGATGACTATGGCTACACCTTC. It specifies CASSPGDDYGYTF.

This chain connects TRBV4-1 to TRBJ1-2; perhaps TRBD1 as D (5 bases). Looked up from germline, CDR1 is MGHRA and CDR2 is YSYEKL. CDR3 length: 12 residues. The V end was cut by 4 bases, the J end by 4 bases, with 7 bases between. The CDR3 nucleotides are TGCGCCAGCAGCCGAGACAGCTATGGCTACACCTTC. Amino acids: CASSRDSYGYTF.

DNA for the CDR3: TGTGCCAGCAGTTACTCCCAGACCACAGATACGCAGTATTTT. This encodes CASSYSQTTDTQYF. The genes are TRBV6-2 or TRBV6-3 and TRBJ2-3; D gene uncertain. The CDR3 is made up of 14 amino acids. Germline assignment: CDR1 MNHEY and CDR2 SVGEGT. V gave up 0 bases and J gave up 2 bases, with 6 bases separating them.

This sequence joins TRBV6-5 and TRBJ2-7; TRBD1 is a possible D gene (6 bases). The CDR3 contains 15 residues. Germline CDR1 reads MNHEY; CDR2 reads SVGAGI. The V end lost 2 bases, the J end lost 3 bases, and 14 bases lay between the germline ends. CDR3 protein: CASSYLRDMDYEQYF. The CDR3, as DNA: TGTGCCAGCAGTTACCTCCGGGACATGGACTACGAGCAGTACTTC.